This is a list of T cell receptor beta chains from one sample in a study of blood T cells in healthy people across ages. TCRdb passed the 5' RACE reads through MiXCR, listing each CDR3 protein once. The sample shows some 1,800,000 distinct CDR3 sequences, about 39% of them seen only once. Sample: blood. These receptors came from a human donor in good health. Each CDR3 is given with its conserved first and last residue. The order of the fields is J gene, V gene, CDR3 protein.

J: TRBJ1-2; V: TRBV7-9; CDR3: CASSLLAGTGGYTF
J: TRBJ2-7; V: TRBV4-2; CDR3: CASSQGSGGPYEQYF
J: TRBJ2-7; V: TRBV7-9; CDR3: CASSLGAKSYEQYF
J: TRBJ1-1; V: TRBV7-9; CDR3: CASSLTGWGAFF
J: TRBJ2-3; V: TRBV14; CDR3: CASSPGQGRDTDTQYF
J: TRBJ2-1; V: TRBV7-2; CDR3: CASSAGQVNEQFF
J: TRBJ2-1; V: TRBV7-8; CDR3: CASSLTPGRGNTEAFF
J: TRBJ2-7; V: TRBV9; CDR3: CASSVGDRVGYEQYF
J: TRBJ2-3; V: TRBV28; CDR3: CASRGPGAPTDTQYF
J: TRBJ2-1; V: TRBV6-5; CDR3: CASRRQGLNNEQFF
J: TRBJ2-1; V: TRBV29-1; CDR3: CSVAGTSDIYNEQFF
J: TRBJ2-7; V: TRBV12-3/TRBV12-4; CDR3: CASSFQGPYEQYF
J: TRBJ2-5; V: TRBV20-1; CDR3: CSARRAGGPHGQYF
J: TRBJ2-2; V: TRBV19; CDR3: CASSWLDANTGELFF
J: TRBJ2-7; V: TRBV6-2/TRBV6-3; CDR3: CASNPGTTYEQYF
J: TRBJ2-1; V: TRBV7-8; CDR3: CASSWLSSYNEQFF
J: TRBJ1-4; V: TRBV28; CDR3: CASSLYRDTIEKLFF
J: TRBJ2-3; V: TRBV28; CDR3: CASDTEQGFADTQYF
J: TRBJ1-5; V: TRBV6-2/TRBV6-3; CDR3: CASSAMGSQPQHF
J: TRBJ2-3; V: TRBV3-1; CDR3: CASSPLYGGEADTQYF
J: TRBJ2-7; V: TRBV12-3/TRBV12-4; CDR3: CATRIGGEQYF
J: TRBJ1-1; V: TRBV28; CDR3: CASSPNRRTLDTEAFF
J: TRBJ1-2; V: TRBV18; CDR3: CASSPTGENNYGYTF
J: TRBJ2-2; V: TRBV6-5; CDR3: CASSYSGGLPGELFF
J: TRBJ2-7; V: TRBV7-9; CDR3: CASSPAGPTSYEQYF
J: TRBJ1-4; V: TRBV18; CDR3: CASSPRTRGEKLFF
J: TRBJ1-6; V: TRBV4-3; CDR3: CASGQGFGSLGQGSSPLHF
J: TRBJ1-2; V: TRBV4-3; CDR3: CASSQEMGGIYGYTF
J: TRBJ2-3; V: TRBV9; CDR3: CASSGGPGTGKPDTQYF
J: TRBJ2-2; V: TRBV5-6; CDR3: CASSLAGYLGASGTGELFF
J: TRBJ1-2; V: TRBV6-1; CDR3: CASKVEEGNYGYTF
J: TRBJ1-4; V: TRBV9; CDR3: CASSLGLNNEKLFF
J: TRBJ1-1; V: TRBV11-2; CDR3: CASSLVGQNFEAFF
J: TRBJ2-4; V: TRBV13; CDR3: CASSPLGQGKNIQYF
J: TRBJ2-2; V: TRBV2; CDR3: CASRQEMNTGELFF
J: TRBJ1-1; V: TRBV4-2; CDR3: CASSPSTGGPNTEAFF
J: TRBJ2-5; V: TRBV2; CDR3: CASSWTSGERKETQYF
J: TRBJ1-4; V: TRBV29-1; CDR3: CSVGNTGGDEKLFF
J: TRBJ2-3; V: TRBV6-2/TRBV6-3; CDR3: CATRGTPTFQDTQYF
J: TRBJ2-4; V: TRBV6-1; CDR3: CASRPTPPDRTGSDIQYF
J: TRBJ2-3; V: TRBV9; CDR3: CASSLRGTKGDTQYF
J: TRBJ2-7; V: TRBV5-1; CDR3: CASSSHRSGYEQYF
J: TRBJ2-1; V: TRBV10-3; CDR3: CATSAWDEQFF
J: TRBJ2-2; V: TRBV6-2/TRBV6-3; CDR3: CASSSLAGGLSGELFF
J: TRBJ2-7; V: TRBV5-1; CDR3: CASSLGTGRREQYF
J: TRBJ1-2; V: TRBV4-3; CDR3: CASSQDSGTGDFGYTF
J: TRBJ1-2; V: TRBV10-3; CDR3: CAISARDYGYTF
J: TRBJ1-2; V: TRBV29-1; CDR3: CSVPLPGDYGYTF
J: TRBJ1-1; V: TRBV20-1; CDR3: CSSKAGDTEAFF
J: TRBJ2-5; V: TRBV9; CDR3: CASSALGQQETQYF
J: TRBJ2-1; V: TRBV20-1; CDR3: CSARGARDAPGHEQFF
J: TRBJ2-3; V: TRBV12-3/TRBV12-4; CDR3: CASSLTGQQYTDTQYF
J: TRBJ1-2; V: TRBV7-2; CDR3: CASSLNFLGTGHGYTF